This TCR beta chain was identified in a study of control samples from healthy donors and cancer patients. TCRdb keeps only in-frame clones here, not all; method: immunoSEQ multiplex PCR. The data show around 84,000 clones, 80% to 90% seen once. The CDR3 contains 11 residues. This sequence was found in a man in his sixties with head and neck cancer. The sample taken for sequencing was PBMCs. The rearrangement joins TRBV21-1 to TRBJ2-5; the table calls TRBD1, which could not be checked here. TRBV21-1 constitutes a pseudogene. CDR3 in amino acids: CASTPIETQYF. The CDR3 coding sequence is TGTGCCAGCACCCCAATAGAGACCCAGTACTTC.